The 14 T cell receptor beta chains listed next were all sequenced from one sample in a study of cytomegalovirus exposure and HLA in healthy donors. The primer mix had 60 Vbeta and 13 Jbeta primers. Method: immunoSEQ multiplex PCR; TCRdb's copy keeps in-frame clones and lacks some. Among about 120,000 clones listed, roughly four fifths were seen once. The sample comprised PBMCs. The receptors derive from a woman in her thirties in good health and CMV-seropositive.

The rearrangement uses TRBV29-1 and TRBJ2-3, with TRBD2 matching over 11 bases. Per germline, CDR1 SQVTM and CDR2 ANQGSEA. With 4 bases clipped from V and 7 bases from J, the junction kept 4 bases outside the gene matches. The CDR3 sequence is 13 residues long. The CDR3 DNA reads TGCAGCGTTGTGCTAGCGGGGGGTTATACGCAGTATTTT. Translation gives CSVVLAGGYTQYF.

V is TRBV28 and J is TRBJ1-5; 8 bases align to TRBD1. This CDR3 is built from 13 residues. Germline V gene data show CDR1 as MDHEN and CDR2 as SYDVKM. V lost 6 bases to trimming and J lost 9 bases; unmatched junction nucleotides: 7. The CDR3 DNA reads as TGTGCCAGCAGCCCCGGGACAGGTGGGCCCCAGCATTTT. Residues: CASSPGTGGPQHF. Filled out from reference TRBV28 and TRBJ1-5, the complete variable domain reads DVKVTQSSRYLVKRTGEKVFLECVQDMDHENMFWYRQDPGLGLRLIYFSYDVKMKEKGDIPEGYSVSREKKERFSLILESASTNQTSMYLCASSPGTGGPQHFGDGTRLSIL.

This clone has more than one count but fewer than ten. The genes are TRBV2 and TRBJ1-1, with D unclear. CDR1 and CDR2 from the germline V gene are SNHLY and FYNNEI. This CDR3 contains 11 residues. V lost 6 bases and J lost 8, with 10 bases in between. CDR3 loop: CASRPGSEAFF. The CDR3 DNA is TGTGCCAGCAGGCCGGGGTCGGAAGCTTTCTTT.

The chain combines TRBV27 with TRBJ2-3; D remains ambiguous. Trimming cost V 5 bases and J 1 base, with 10 bases left between them. Germline values: CDR1 MNHEY, CDR2 SMNVEV (reference sequence). This CDR3 region has 14 residues. The CDR3, as DNA: TGTGCCAGCAGTCGCATACAAGGCACAGATACGCAGTATTTT. As protein: CASSRIQGTDTQYF.

This chain connects TRBV7-9 to TRBJ1-1, with D perhaps matching TRBD1 (5 bases). V shed 7 bases and J shed 6 bases, with 15 bases lying between them. CDR3 length: 13 residues. Germline V gene lookup returns CDR1 SEHNR and CDR2 FQNEAQ (reference sequence). The CDR3 region is CASNYGQEPEAFF. The CDR3 coding sequence is TGTGCCAGCAACTACGGACAAGAACCTGAAGCTTTCTTT. The full variable domain, rest sourced from reference TRBV7-9 and TRBJ1-1, is DTGVSQNPRHKITKRGQNVTFRCDPISEHNRLYWYRQTLGQGPEFLTYFQNEAQLEKSRLLSDRFSAERPKGSFSTLEIQRTEQGDSAMYLCASNYGQEPEAFFGQGTRLTVV.

The chain carries TRBV4-1 and TRBJ2-1, with 9 positions matching TRBD2. V gave up 2 bases and J gave up 2 bases; unmatched junction bases: 7. The CDR3 loop spans 17 amino acids. In germline, CDR1 is MGHRA, CDR2 YSYEKL. The CDR3 sequence is CASSQWIAGDTYNEQFF. The CDR3 DNA reads TGCGCCAGCAGCCAATGGATAGCGGGGGATACCTACAATGAGCAGTTCTTC.

The genes are TRBV19 and TRBJ2-7, with D hard to call. Germline-derived CDR1 and CDR2 are LNHDA and SQIVND (reference sequence). This CDR3 has 14 residues. V lost 5 bases to trimming and J lost 2 bases, with 13 bases between them. CDR3 protein: CASSAAPPPYEQYF. The CDR3 region has the DNA TGTGCCAGTAGTGCGGCCCCACCCCCCTACGAGCAGTACTTC.

This rearrangement joins TRBV18 to TRBJ2-7, with D perhaps TRBD1 (6 bases). Trimming shortened V by 3 bases and J by 9 bases, and 12 bases separated the two germline ends. This CDR3 region has 12 residues. Germline loops: CDR1 KGHSH, CDR2 LQKENI. The CDR3 spells CASSPQQGPQYF. Here the CDR3 DNA reads TGTGCCAGCTCACCGCAACAGGGCCCGCAGTACTTC. Supplemented by reference TRBV18 and TRBJ2-7, the full variable domain reads NAGVMQNPRHLVRRRGQEARLRCSPMKGHSHVYWYRQLPEEGLKFMVYLQKENIIDESGMPKERFSAEFPKEGPSILRIQQVVRGDSAAYFCASSPQQGPQYFGPGTRLTVT.

V gene TRBV5-1 combines with J gene TRBJ2-2; TRBD2 matches 8 bases. The CDR3 totals 18 residues. Germline V CDR1 and CDR2: SGHRS, YFSETQ. After removal of 0 bases from V and 0 bases from J, the junction contained 7 bases not matched to a gene. DNA of the CDR3: TGCGCCAGCAGCTTGGATGTTAGCGGGGTCACGAACACCGGGGAGCTGTTTTTT. Amino acids: CASSLDVSGVTNTGELFF.

The V gene is TRBV27, the J gene TRBJ2-3, with 7 bases lining up with TRBD2. The CDR3 spans 16 residues. From germline, CDR1 is MNHEY and CDR2 SMNVEV (reference sequence). J was trimmed by 6 bases and V by 4 bases; bases with no gene match: 13. The CDR3 sequence is CASSSPREGLWDTQYF. The DNA for the CDR3 is TGTGCCAGCAGTTCTCCCAGGGAGGGCCTCTGGGATACGCAGTATTTT.

This chain connects TRBV7-9 to TRBJ2-7; D is unresolved. The germline CDR1 and CDR2 sequences are SEHNR and FQNEAQ (reference sequence). This CDR3 comprises 13 residues. Trimming removed 1 base from V and 3 bases from J, with 7 bases in between. The CDR3 bases are TGTGCCAGCAGCTTAGGGGCCGGCTACGAGCAGTACTTC. As protein: CASSLGAGYEQYF.

This clone showed up just a few times. This chain uses TRBV9 with TRBJ1-2; D not resolved. The V gene's germline CDR1 is SGDLS and CDR2 YYNGEE. The CDR3 totals 14 residues. Trimming removed 3 bases from V and 4 bases from J, with 13 bases in between. The CDR3 sequence: CASSARRDGYGYTF. In nucleotides, the CDR3 is TGTGCCAGCAGCGCACGCCGGGATGGCTATGGCTACACCTTC.

The rearrangement links TRBV5-1 to TRBJ2-7; 9 bases fit TRBD1. The CDR3 is made up of 13 amino acids. Germline-derived CDR1 and CDR2 are SGHRS and YFSETQ. V lost 4 bases to trimming and J lost 7 bases; unmatched junction nucleotides: 6. CDR3 region: CASSTTGGGEQYF. The CDR3 nucleotides are TGCGCCAGCAGCACTACAGGGGGCGGTGAGCAGTACTTC.

The sample holds one count of this clone. The chain is built from TRBV19 and TRBJ1-2, with D possibly being TRBD1 (6 bases). This CDR3 contains 15 residues. The germline CDR1 and CDR2 sequences are LNHDA and SQIVND (reference sequence). Deletions cut 3 bases from V and 4 bases from J, with 15 bases between. Here the CDR3 reads CASSIAGVSGYGYTF. The CDR3 coding sequence is TGTGCCAGTAGTATTGCAGGGGTTTCTGGCTATGGCTACACCTTC.